This is a list of T cell receptor beta chains from one sample in a study of shared clonotypes between healthy human individuals. Produced via immunoSEQ multiplex PCR; TCRdb's table is partial and in-frame only. The sample has under 1,100,000 clones, roughly 74% seen once. What was sequenced was memory CD4+ T cells from PBMCs. All receptors come from a man aged 18 to 35 in good health. Some clones in this sample may be carry-over from other donors' samples. Each CDR3 is given with its conserved first and last residue. A row's size may be missing; if present it is once, few, many or a size class.

cdr3_aa: CSVRRDYNEQFF; v_call: TRBV29-1; clone_size: .; j_call: TRBJ2-1
cdr3_aa: CASSRDRAQPQHF; v_call: TRBV7-8; clone_size: once; j_call: TRBJ1-5
cdr3_aa: CASRSGNNNEQFF; v_call: TRBV7-2; clone_size: .; j_call: TRBJ2-1
cdr3_aa: CASSPWTGNNEKLFF; v_call: TRBV6-5; clone_size: .; j_call: TRBJ1-4
cdr3_aa: CATSRDLGTGGVNTEAFF; v_call: TRBV15; clone_size: .; j_call: TRBJ1-1
cdr3_aa: CASSVRQGAPEQYF; v_call: TRBV2; clone_size: .; j_call: TRBJ2-7
cdr3_aa: CASSFRREETQYF; v_call: TRBV7-3; clone_size: .; j_call: TRBJ2-5
cdr3_aa: CAWNKDGGASGYTF; v_call: TRBV30; clone_size: .; j_call: TRBJ1-2
cdr3_aa: CASKEGANYGYTF; v_call: TRBV7-2; clone_size: .; j_call: TRBJ1-2
cdr3_aa: CASNRQGRGQPQHF; v_call: TRBV2; clone_size: .; j_call: TRBJ1-5
cdr3_aa: CASSERLAGVGGEQFF; v_call: TRBV6-1; clone_size: few; j_call: TRBJ2-1
cdr3_aa: CASSAGLAGLGETQYF; v_call: TRBV7-2; clone_size: .; j_call: TRBJ2-5
cdr3_aa: CASSPRGNSGNTIYF; v_call: TRBV11-2; clone_size: .; j_call: TRBJ1-3
cdr3_aa: CASSAQPGDEQFF; v_call: TRBV18; clone_size: .; j_call: TRBJ2-1
cdr3_aa: CASSSRLASKGTQYF; v_call: TRBV7-9; clone_size: few; j_call: TRBJ2-3
cdr3_aa: CASSLGLPASGEQYF; v_call: TRBV5-4; clone_size: .; j_call: TRBJ2-7
cdr3_aa: CASSQSRQNTNYGYTF; v_call: TRBV16; clone_size: once; j_call: TRBJ1-2
cdr3_aa: CASSLLAGGIEQFF; v_call: TRBV5-8; clone_size: .; j_call: TRBJ2-1
cdr3_aa: CASSFLDEQYF; v_call: TRBV5-1; clone_size: .; j_call: TRBJ2-7
cdr3_aa: CASRPGGANTGELFF; v_call: TRBV28; clone_size: once; j_call: TRBJ2-2
cdr3_aa: CASSKVPNYGYTF; v_call: TRBV28; clone_size: .; j_call: TRBJ1-2
cdr3_aa: CASSPADIRGRETQYF; v_call: TRBV4-2; clone_size: .; j_call: TRBJ2-5
cdr3_aa: CASSLSTAGYGYTF; v_call: TRBV19; clone_size: .; j_call: TRBJ1-2
cdr3_aa: CAWSEFQRKNIQYF; v_call: TRBV30; clone_size: .; j_call: TRBJ2-4
cdr3_aa: CASSTGQGQGSPLHF; v_call: TRBV6-6; clone_size: once; j_call: TRBJ1-6
cdr3_aa: CASSLTSGRTGANVLTF; v_call: TRBV5-5; clone_size: .; j_call: TRBJ2-6
cdr3_aa: CASIPGQGYGYTF; v_call: TRBV6-6; clone_size: .; j_call: TRBJ1-2
cdr3_aa: CASGDAGGPSREQYF; v_call: TRBV28; clone_size: .; j_call: TRBJ2-7
cdr3_aa: CASNTLAFEQFF; v_call: TRBV2; clone_size: .; j_call: TRBJ2-1
cdr3_aa: CASSGGRGRTFF; v_call: TRBV6-5; clone_size: .; j_call: TRBJ1-1
cdr3_aa: CASSTTGTGDEKLFF; v_call: TRBV5-1; clone_size: .; j_call: TRBJ1-4
cdr3_aa: CASSPGPRGRVGELFF; v_call: TRBV4-1; clone_size: once; j_call: TRBJ2-2
cdr3_aa: CASSPHRDPNEKLFF; v_call: TRBV18; clone_size: once; j_call: TRBJ1-4
cdr3_aa: CASSSPGVGNTIYF; v_call: TRBV28; clone_size: once; j_call: TRBJ1-3
cdr3_aa: CASTRITATEAFF; v_call: TRBV7-6; clone_size: few; j_call: TRBJ1-1
cdr3_aa: CASVSGPGLSEQYF; v_call: TRBV5-1; clone_size: .; j_call: TRBJ2-7
cdr3_aa: CASSAGTANYGYTF; v_call: TRBV5-6; clone_size: .; j_call: TRBJ1-2